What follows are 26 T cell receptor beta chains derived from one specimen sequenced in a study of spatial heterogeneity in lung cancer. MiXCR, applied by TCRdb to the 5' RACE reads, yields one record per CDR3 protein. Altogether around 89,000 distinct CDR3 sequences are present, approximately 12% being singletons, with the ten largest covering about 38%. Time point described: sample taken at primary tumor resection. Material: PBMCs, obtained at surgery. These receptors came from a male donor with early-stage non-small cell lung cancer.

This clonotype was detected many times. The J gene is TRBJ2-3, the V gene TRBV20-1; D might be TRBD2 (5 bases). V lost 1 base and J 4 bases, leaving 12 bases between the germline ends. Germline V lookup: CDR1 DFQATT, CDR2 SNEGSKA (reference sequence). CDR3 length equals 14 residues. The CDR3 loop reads CSARVDASPDTQYF. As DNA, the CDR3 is TGCAGTGCTAGAGTTGATGCTAGCCCAGATACGCAGTATTTT.

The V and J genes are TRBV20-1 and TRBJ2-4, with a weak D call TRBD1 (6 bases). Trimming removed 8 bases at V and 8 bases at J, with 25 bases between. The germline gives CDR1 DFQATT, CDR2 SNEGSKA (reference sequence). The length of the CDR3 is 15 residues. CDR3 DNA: TGCAGTTCACACCGATCGGGGCCCAAGGGGGACATTCAGTACTTC. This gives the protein CSSHRSGPKGDIQYF.

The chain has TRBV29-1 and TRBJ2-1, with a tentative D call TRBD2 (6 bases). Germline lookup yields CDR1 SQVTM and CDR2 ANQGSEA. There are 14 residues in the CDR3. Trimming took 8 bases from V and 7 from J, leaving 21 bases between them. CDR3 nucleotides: TGCAGCCTCGCGGAACACCCAAGCGGGAATGAGCAGTTCTTC. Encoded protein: CSLAEHPSGNEQFF.

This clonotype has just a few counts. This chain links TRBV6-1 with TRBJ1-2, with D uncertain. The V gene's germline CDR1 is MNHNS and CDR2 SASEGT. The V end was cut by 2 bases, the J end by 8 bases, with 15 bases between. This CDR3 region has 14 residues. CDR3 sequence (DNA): TGTGCCAGCAGTGAAATGCGAAAAACGGGCGGCTACACCTTC. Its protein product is CASSEMRKTGGYTF.

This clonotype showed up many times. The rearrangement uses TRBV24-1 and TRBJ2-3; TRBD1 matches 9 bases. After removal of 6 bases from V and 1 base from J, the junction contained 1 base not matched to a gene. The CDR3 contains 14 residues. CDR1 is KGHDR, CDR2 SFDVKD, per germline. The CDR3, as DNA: TGTGCCACCAGTCGGGACAGGGGCACAGATACGCAGTATTTT. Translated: CATSRDRGTDTQYF.

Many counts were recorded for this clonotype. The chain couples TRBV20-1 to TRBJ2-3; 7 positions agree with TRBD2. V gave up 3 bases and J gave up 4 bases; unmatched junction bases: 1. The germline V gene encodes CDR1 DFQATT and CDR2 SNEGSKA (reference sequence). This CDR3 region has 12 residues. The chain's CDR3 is CSASTSADTQYF. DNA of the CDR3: TGCAGTGCTAGCACTAGCGCAGATACGCAGTATTTT.

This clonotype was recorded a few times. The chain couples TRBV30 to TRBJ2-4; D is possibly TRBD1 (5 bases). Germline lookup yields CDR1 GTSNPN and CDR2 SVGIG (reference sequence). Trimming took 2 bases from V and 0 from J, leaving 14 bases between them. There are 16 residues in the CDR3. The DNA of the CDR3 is TGTGCCTGGAGTAAGGAGAACAGGCTAGCCAAAAACATTCAGTACTTC. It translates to CAWSKENRLAKNIQYF.

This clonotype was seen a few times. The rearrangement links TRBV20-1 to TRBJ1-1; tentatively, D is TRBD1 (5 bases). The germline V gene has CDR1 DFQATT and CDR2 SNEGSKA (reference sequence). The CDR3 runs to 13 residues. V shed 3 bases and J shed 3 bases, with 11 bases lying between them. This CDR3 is CSARASTDTEAFF. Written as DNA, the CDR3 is TGCAGTGCTAGGGCTTCGACAGACACTGAAGCTTTCTTT.

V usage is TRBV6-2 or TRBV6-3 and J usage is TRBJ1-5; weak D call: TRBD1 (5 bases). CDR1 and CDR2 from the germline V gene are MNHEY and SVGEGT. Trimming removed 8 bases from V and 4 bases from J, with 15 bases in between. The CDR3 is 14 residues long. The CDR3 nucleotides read TGTGCCAGCCATAACTCAGGGACTAATCAGCCCCAGCATTTT. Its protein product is CASHNSGTNQPQHF.

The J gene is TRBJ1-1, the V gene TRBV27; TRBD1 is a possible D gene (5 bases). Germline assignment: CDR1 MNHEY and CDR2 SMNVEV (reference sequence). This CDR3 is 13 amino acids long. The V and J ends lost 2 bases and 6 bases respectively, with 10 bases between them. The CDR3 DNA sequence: TGTGCCAGCAGTTTAACTGGGGCAGCTGAAGCTTTCTTT. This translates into CASSLTGAAEAFF.

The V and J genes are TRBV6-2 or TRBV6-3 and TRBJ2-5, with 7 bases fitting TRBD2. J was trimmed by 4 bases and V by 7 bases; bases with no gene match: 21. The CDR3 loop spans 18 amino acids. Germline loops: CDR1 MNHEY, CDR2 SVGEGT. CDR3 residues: CASTHREASGPNSETQYF. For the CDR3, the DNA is TGTGCCAGCACCCACCGAGAGGCTAGCGGACCTAATTCAGAGACCCAGTACTTC.

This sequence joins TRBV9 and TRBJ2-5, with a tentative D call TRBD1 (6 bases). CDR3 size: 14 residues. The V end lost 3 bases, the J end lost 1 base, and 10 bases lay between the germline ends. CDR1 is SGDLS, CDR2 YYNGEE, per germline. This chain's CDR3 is CASSGPTGQETQYF. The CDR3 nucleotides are TGTGCCAGCAGCGGTCCGACAGGCCAAGAGACCCAGTACTTC.

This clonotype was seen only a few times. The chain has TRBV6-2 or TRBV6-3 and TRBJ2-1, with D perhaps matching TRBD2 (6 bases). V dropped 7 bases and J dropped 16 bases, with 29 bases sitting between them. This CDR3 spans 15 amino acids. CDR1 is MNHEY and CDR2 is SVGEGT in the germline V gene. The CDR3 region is CASKLRGYVFKPPFF. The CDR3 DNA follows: TGTGCCAGCAAACTGCGGGGTTACGTATTTAAACCCCCTTTCTTC.

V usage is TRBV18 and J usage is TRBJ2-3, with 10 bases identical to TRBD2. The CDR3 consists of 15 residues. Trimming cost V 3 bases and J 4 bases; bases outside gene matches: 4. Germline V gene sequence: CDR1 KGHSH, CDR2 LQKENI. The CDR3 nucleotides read TGTGCCAGCTCACCGGCCAGCGGGAGGGCAGATACGCAGTATTTT. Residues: CASSPASGRADTQYF.

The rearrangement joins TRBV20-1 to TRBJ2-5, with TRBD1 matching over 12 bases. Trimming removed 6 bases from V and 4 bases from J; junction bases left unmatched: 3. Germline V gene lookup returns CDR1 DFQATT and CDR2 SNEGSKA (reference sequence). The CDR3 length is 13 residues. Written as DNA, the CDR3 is TGCAGTGCCGGGACAGGGGGCCGAGAGACCCAGTACTTC. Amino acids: CSAGTGGRETQYF.

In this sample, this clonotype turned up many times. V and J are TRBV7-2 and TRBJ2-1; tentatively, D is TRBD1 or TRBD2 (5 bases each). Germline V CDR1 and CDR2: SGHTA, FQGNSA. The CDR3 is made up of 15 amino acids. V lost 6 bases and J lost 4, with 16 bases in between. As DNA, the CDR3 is TGTGCCAGCAGGCGGCCGGGACCCAAATACAATGAGCAGTTCTTC. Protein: CASRRPGPKYNEQFF.

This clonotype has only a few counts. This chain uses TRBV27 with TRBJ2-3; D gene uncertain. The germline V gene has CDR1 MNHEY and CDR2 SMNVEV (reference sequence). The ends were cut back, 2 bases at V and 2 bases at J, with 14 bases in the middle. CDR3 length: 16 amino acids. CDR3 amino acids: CASSLIFPEYTDTQYF. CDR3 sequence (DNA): TGTGCCAGCAGTTTAATCTTTCCCGAATACACAGATACGCAGTATTTT.

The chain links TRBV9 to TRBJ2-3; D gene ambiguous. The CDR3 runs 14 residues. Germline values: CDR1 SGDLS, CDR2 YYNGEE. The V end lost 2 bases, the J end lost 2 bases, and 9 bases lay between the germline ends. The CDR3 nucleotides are TGTGCCAGCAGCGTTAACACCCCCACAGATACGCAGTATTTT. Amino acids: CASSVNTPTDTQYF.

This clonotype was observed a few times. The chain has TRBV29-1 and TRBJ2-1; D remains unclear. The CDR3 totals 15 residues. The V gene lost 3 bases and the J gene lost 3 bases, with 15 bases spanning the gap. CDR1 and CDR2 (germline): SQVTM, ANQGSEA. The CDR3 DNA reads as TGCAGCGTTGATATGTCGGCAGGATACTACAATGAGCAGTTCTTC. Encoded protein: CSVDMSAGYYNEQFF.

CDR3: CASSLRQENEKLFF. Here the CDR3 DNA reads TGTGCCAGCAGCTTAAGACAGGAAAATGAAAAACTGTTTTTT. The V and J genes are TRBV7-9 and TRBJ1-4; D perhaps matches TRBD1 (6 bases). V shed 2 bases and J shed 5 bases, with 9 bases lying between them. The CDR3 is made up of 14 amino acids. Germline loops: CDR1 SEHNR, CDR2 FQNEAQ (reference sequence).

The DNA for the CDR3 is TGTGCCAGCAGCTTAGAGGGGACTAGGAACTACAATGAGCAGTTCTTC. Encoded protein: CASSLEGTRNYNEQFF. The chain links TRBV11-2 to TRBJ2-1; TRBD2 matches at 8 bases. This CDR3 is 16 amino acids long. Trimming at V came to 0 bases and at J to 3 bases, leaving 4 bases not matched to a gene. Germline assignment: CDR1 SGHAT and CDR2 FQNNGV.

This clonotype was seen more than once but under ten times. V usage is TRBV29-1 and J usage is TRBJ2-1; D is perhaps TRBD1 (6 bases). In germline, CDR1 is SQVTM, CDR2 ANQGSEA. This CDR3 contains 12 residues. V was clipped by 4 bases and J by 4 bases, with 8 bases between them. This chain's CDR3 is CSVGTGYNEQFF. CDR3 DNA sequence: TGCAGCGTTGGAACAGGGTACAATGAGCAGTTCTTC.

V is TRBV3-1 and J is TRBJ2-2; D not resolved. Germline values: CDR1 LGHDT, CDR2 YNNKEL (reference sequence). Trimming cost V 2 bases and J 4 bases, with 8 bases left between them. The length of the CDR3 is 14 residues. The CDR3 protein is CASSQTRLTGELFF. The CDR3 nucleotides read TGTGCCAGCAGCCAAACCCGACTCACCGGGGAGCTGTTTTTT.

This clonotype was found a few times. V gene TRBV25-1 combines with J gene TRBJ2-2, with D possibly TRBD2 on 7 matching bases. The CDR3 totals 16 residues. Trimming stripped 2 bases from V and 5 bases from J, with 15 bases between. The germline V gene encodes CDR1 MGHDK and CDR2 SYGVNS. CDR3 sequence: CASSEKGGGPTGELFF. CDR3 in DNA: TGTGCCAGCAGTGAAAAGGGGGGAGGGCCTACCGGGGAGCTGTTTTTT.

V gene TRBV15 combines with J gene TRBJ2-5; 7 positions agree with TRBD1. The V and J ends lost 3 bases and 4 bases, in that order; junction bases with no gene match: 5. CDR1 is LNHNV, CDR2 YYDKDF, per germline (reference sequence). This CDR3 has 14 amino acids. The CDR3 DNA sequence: TGTGCCACCAGCAGGGGCAGGGGGATAGAGACCCAGTACTTC. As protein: CATSRGRGIETQYF.

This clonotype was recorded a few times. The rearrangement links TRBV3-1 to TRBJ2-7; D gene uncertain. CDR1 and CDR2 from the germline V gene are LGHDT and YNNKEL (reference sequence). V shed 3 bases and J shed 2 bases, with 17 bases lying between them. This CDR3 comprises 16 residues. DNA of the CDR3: TGTGCCAGCAGCCATACCGTGGCAGGTGGAGCCTACGAGCAGTACTTC. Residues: CASSHTVAGGAYEQYF.